The text below deals with one T cell receptor (beta chain). Assay used: immunoSEQ multiplex PCR; TCRdb lists only in-frame clones, some missing. Among around 310,000 clones listed, roughly 90% were seen once. This sample stems from a study of blood T cell repertoires in COVID-19. Study context: The United States, Italy and Spain supplied acute and convalescent COVID-19 samples.

This CDR3 contains 13 residues. Trimming pared 6 bases from V and 4 bases from J, leaving 10 bases between. The sample was peripheral blood. This clonotype was sampled from a woman aged 55-69 years with acute or convalescent COVID-19. The chain has TRBV12-3 or TRBV12-4 and TRBJ1-5; D remains unclear. The CDR3 here is CASRPEGNQPQHF. As DNA, the CDR3 is TGTGCCAGCAGGCCCGAGGGTAATCAGCCCCAGCATTTT.